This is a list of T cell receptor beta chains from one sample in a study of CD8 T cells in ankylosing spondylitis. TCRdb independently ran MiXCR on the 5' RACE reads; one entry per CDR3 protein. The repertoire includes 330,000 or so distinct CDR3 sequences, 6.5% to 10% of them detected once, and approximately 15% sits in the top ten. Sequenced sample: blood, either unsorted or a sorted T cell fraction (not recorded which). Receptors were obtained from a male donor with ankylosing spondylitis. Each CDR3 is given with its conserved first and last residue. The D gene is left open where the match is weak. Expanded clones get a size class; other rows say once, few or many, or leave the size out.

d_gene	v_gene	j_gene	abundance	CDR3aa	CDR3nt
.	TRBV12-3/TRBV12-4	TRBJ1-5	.	CASSALSQPQHF	TGTGCCAGCAGTGCCTTAAGCCAGCCCCAGCATTTT
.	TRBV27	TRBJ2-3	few	CASSYGKDTQYF	TGTGCCAGCAGTTACGGAAAAGATACGCAGTATTTT
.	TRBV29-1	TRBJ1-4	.	CSAGGATNEKLFF	TGCAGCGCTGGGGGAGCAACTAATGAAAAACTGTTTTTT
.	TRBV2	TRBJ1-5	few	CASREKQYSNQPQHF	TGTGCCAGCAGAGAGAAGCAATACAGCAATCAGCCCCAGCATTTT
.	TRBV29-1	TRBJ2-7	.	CSVGISGGGEQYF	TGCAGCGTTGGGATCTCCGGGGGTGGCGAGCAGTACTTC
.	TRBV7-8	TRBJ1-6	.	CAGSLIREGLNSPLHF	TGTGCCGGCAGCTTAATACGGGAGGGACTTAATTCACCCCTCCACTTT
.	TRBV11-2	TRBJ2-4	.	CASSLRVAKNIQYF	TGTGCCAGCAGCTTAAGGGTAGCCAAAAACATTCAGTACTTC
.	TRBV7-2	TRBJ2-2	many	CASSPRTATGELFF	TGTGCCAGCAGCCCAAGGACAGCGACCGGGGAGCTGTTTTTT
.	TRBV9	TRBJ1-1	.	CASSASFQGLGTEAFF	TGTGCCAGCAGCGCCTCATTTCAGGGGCTGGGCACTGAAGCTTTCTTT
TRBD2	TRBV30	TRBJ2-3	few	CAWSRLAGVDTQYF	TGTGCCTGGAGTAGACTAGCGGGAGTCGATACGCAGTATTTT
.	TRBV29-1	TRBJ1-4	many	CSVEQGEKLFF	TGCAGCGTTGAACAGGGAGAAAAACTGTTTTTT
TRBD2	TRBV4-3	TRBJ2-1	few	CASSQESGRPNRLFF	TGCGCCAGCAGCCAAGAATCCGGGAGGCCCAATCGGCTGTTCTTC
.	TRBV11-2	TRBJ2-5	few	CASSSFPRETQYF	TGTGCCAGCAGCTCGTTTCCCCGGGAGACCCAGTACTTC
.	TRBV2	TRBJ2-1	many	CASRSEQGSYNEQFF	TGTGCCAGCAGGAGTGAACAGGGCTCCTACAATGAGCAGTTCTTC
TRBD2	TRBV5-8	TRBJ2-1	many	CASSFRRLAGEGEQFF	TGTGCCAGCAGCTTCCGCCGACTAGCGGGAGAGGGTGAGCAGTTCTTC
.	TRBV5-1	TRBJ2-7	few	CASSLLGASYEQYF	TGCGCCAGCAGCTTGCTGGGGGCCTCCTACGAGCAGTACTTC
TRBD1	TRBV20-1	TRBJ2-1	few	CSARDREGQGRNEQFF	TGCAGTGCTAGGGACAGGGAGGGACAGGGAAGAAATGAGCAGTTCTTC
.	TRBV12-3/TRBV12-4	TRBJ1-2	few	CASSPHQQGDYGYTF	TGTGCCAGCAGCCCTCATCAACAGGGTGACTATGGCTACACCTTC
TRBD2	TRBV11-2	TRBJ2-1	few	CASSLDRRRAGVGYNEQFF	TGTGCCAGCAGCTTAGATAGACGTAGAGCGGGAGTGGGTTACAATGAGCAGTTCTTC
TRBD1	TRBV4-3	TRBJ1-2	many	CASSQVSGQGRHGYTF	TGCGCCAGCAGCCAAGTTAGTGGACAGGGGAGGCATGGCTACACCTTC
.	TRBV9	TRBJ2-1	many	CASSVGKLVDDEQFF	TGTGCCAGCAGCGTAGGCAAACTAGTTGACGATGAGCAGTTCTTC
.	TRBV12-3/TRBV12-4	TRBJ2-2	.	CASTPSRTRNTGELFF	TGTGCCAGCACCCCTTCCCGGACACGAAACACCGGGGAGCTGTTTTTT
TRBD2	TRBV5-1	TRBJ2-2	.	CASSFSGGSTTGELFF	TGCGCCAGCAGCTTTAGCGGGGGGAGCACCACCGGGGAGCTGTTTTTT
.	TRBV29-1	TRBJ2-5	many	CSVWGPVSETQYF	TGCAGCGTTTGGGGGCCGGTTTCGGAGACCCAGTACTTC
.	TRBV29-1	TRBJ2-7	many	CSVSGTASYEQYF	TGCAGCGTTTCCGGGACCGCATCGTACGAGCAGTACTTC
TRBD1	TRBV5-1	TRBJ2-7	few	CASSGQGAAYEQYF	TGCGCCAGCAGTGGTCAGGGGGCCGCCTACGAGCAGTACTTC
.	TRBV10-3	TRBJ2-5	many	CAINTGTPMETQYF	TGTGCCATCAATACCGGGACCCCCATGGAGACCCAGTACTTC
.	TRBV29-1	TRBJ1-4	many	CSVELGVDEKLFF	TGCAGCGTTGAACTGGGGGTTGATGAAAAACTGTTTTTT
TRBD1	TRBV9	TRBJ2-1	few	CASSALYRGRYNEQFF	TGTGCCAGCAGCGCACTTTACAGGGGACGATACAATGAGCAGTTCTTC
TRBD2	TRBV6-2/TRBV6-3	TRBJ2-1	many	CASRPSGSSYNEQFF	TGTGCCAGCAGACCCAGCGGGAGCTCCTACAATGAGCAGTTCTTC
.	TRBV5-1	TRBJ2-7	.	CASREIPYEQYF	TGCGCCAGCAGAGAAATACCCTACGAGCAGTACTTC
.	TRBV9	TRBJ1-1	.	CASSASGRGKAYF	TGTGCCAGCAGCGCGTCCGGACGAGGGAAAGCTTACTTT
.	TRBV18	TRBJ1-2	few	CASSPGPRRDTF	TGTGCCAGCTCACCCGGGCCCCGTCGGGACACCTTC
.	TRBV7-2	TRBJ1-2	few	CASSFGGDGYTF	TGTGCCAGCAGCTTTGGAGGGGATGGCTACACCTTC
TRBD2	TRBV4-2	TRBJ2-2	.	CASSQGFGLAGNTGELFF	TGTGCCAGCAGCCAAGGTTTTGGGCTAGCGGGTAACACCGGGGAGCTGTTTTTT
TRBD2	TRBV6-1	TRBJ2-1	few	CASSQPSGSDNEQFF	TGTGCCAGCAGTCAGCCTAGCGGGAGCGACAATGAGCAGTTCTTC
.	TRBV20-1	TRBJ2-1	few	CSALEVYNEQFF	TGCAGTGCTCTCGAGGTCTACAATGAGCAGTTCTTC
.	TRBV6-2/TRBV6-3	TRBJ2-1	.	CASSYWRGDLESNEQFF	TGTGCCAGCAGTTACTGGCGAGGGGATCTCGAGAGTAATGAGCAGTTCTTC
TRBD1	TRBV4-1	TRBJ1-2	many	CASSHYLGTGGSGYTF	TGCGCCAGCAGCCACTACCTCGGGACAGGGGGCTCTGGCTACACCTTC
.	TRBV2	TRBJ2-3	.	CASMPGTTDTQYF	TGTGCCAGCATGCCAGGGACCACAGATACGCAGTATTTT
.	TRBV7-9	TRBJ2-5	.	CASSSWGGAETQYF	TGTGCCAGCAGTTCCTGGGGCGGGGCAGAGACCCAGTACTTC